The 8 T cell receptor beta chains listed next were all sequenced from one sample in a study of metastatic and nonmetastatic thyroid tumors. Using MiXCR, TCRdb re-called clones from the PCR reads. The table lists fewer than 45,000 clones, 13% of them singletons, with 8% to 10% in the top ten. No patient had received any treatment before thyroid surgery. Sequenced: blood. Receptors originate from a female donor with papillary thyroid cancer or a benign thyroid nodule (not recorded which). Some clones in this sample may be carry-over from other donors' samples.

This clone was detected many times. V and J are TRBV9 and TRBJ1-6, with 8 bases that match TRBD1. CDR3 length: 16 amino acids. Germline V gene data show CDR1 as SGDLS and CDR2 as YYNGEE. Losses at the gene ends were 3 bases for V and 7 bases for J; bases not matched to a gene: 9. CDR3 nucleotides: TGTGCCAGCAGCGGCGACAGGGGTAAGGACAATTCACCCCTCCACTTT. Protein product: CASSGDRGKDNSPLHF.

On this clone: A much larger clone differs by one base, so this may be a read error. The chain couples TRBV11-1 to TRBJ2-5; TRBD2 agrees at 9 bases. V trimming: 5 bases; J trimming: 4 bases; junction bases outside the gene matches: 17. Germline CDR1 reads SGHAT; CDR2 reads FQDESV (reference sequence). CDR3 length equals 18 residues. The CDR3 bases are TGTGCCAGCAGCGGGGGTAATCAGTCTAGCGGGGAGGGAGAGACCCAGTACTTC. Its translation is CASSGGNQSSGEGETQYF.

This clone has at least ten counts. This sequence may be a read error, since a much larger clone differs from it by one base. The V call is TRBV27, the J call TRBJ1-4; 7 positions agree with TRBD1. V lost 6 bases and J lost 6; bases outside the gene matches: 13. Germline V lookup: CDR1 MNHEY, CDR2 SMNVEV (reference sequence). This CDR3 spans 16 amino acids. The CDR3, as DNA: TGTGCCAGCAGCCCATCGCGCCCAGGGGGGCATGAAAAACTGTTTTTT. Its protein product is CASSPSRPGGHEKLFF. Using reference TRBV27 and TRBJ1-4 for the parts outside the CDR3, the full variable domain is EAQVTQNPRYLITVTGKKLTVTCSQNMNHEYMSWYRQDPGLGLRQIYYSMNVEVTDKGDVPEGYKVSRKEKRNFPLILESPSPNQTSLYFCASSPSRPGGHEKLFFGSGTQLSVL.

CDR3 region: CASVAGSNSPLHF. The DNA for the CDR3 is TGTGCCAGCGTTGCAGGGTCTAATTCACCCCTCCACTTT. This chain uses TRBV3-1 with TRBJ1-6, with D tentatively TRBD1 (5 bases). Germline V lookup: CDR1 LGHDT, CDR2 YNNKEL (reference sequence). V lost 8 bases to trimming and J lost 6 bases, with 11 bases between them. The CDR3 contains 13 residues.

About this clone: The junction and the germline gene differ at one end; a read error may be behind it. The V call is TRBV12-3 or TRBV12-4, the J call TRBJ1-1, with D unresolved. This CDR3 region has 14 residues. This chain's CDR3 is CASSLRLGNTEPFF. DNA of the CDR3: TGTGCCAGCAGTTTAAGGTTGGGGAACACTGAACCTTTCTTT.

This clone was observed at least ten times. The chain employs TRBV15 and TRBJ1-2; D call uncertain. The CDR3 totals 16 residues. Trimming stripped 0 bases from V and 6 bases from J, with 17 bases between. Germline values: CDR1 LNHNV, CDR2 YYDKDF (reference sequence). CDR3 in amino acids: CATSRERRGRTDGYTF. CDR3 bases: TGTGCCACCAGCAGAGAGAGAAGAGGTAGGACCGATGGCTACACCTTC.

In regard to this clone: An end of the junction differs from the germline gene, which may be a read error. In DNA form, the CDR3 reads TGTGCCTGGAGTGGGGTGACTGTAACTGAGGCTTTCTTT. It translates to CAWSGVTVTEAFF. The chain joins TRBV30 to TRBJ1-1; no clear D gene. Germline CDR1 GTSNPN, CDR2 SVGIG (reference sequence). The CDR3 contains 13 residues.

In the case of this clone: At one of its ends the junction is not consistent with the germline gene, which may arise from a read error. The V and J genes are TRBV7-8 and TRBJ2-2, with D unclear. This CDR3 region has 17 residues. In germline, CDR1 is SGHVS, CDR2 FQNEAQ. The CDR3: CASSLRGVQRNTWELFF. CDR3 sequence (DNA): TGTGCCAGCAGCTTACGTGGTGTTCAAAGGAACACCTGGGAGCTGTTTTTT.